Below are 2 T cell receptor beta chains sequenced from a single sample in a study of PD-1 blockade in classical Hodgkin lymphoma. Measured with immunoSEQ multiplex PCR; TCRdb has only the in-frame clones, and not every one. The repertoire holds around 58,000 clones, with roughly nine tenths as singletons. Patients all relapsed after autologous stem cell transplantation, and there was variation in brentuximab vedotin exposure. The sample here was peripheral blood mononuclear cells (PBMCs), taken at baseline. The receptors originated from a human donor with classical Hodgkin lymphoma.

The chain couples TRBV11-2 to TRBJ1-3; D is possibly TRBD1 (6 bases). V lost 4 bases and J 3 bases, leaving 13 bases between the germline ends. This CDR3 comprises 15 residues. Per germline, CDR1 SGHAT and CDR2 FQNNGV. This CDR3 reads CASSSSRQVGNTIYF. The CDR3 DNA sequence: TGTGCCAGCAGCTCCTCTCGACAGGTTGGAAACACCATATATTTT.

This clone has a handful of counts. The rearrangement links TRBV7-9 to TRBJ1-1; D uncertain. The CDR3 consists of 12 residues. Germline CDR1 is SEHNR and CDR2 is FQNEAQ (reference sequence). Between the trimmed V and J ends, which lost 1 base and 11 bases, there was a span of 11 bases. This CDR3 is CASSLVGQDAFF. DNA of the CDR3: TGTGCCAGCAGCTTAGTTGGGCAGGACGCTTTCTTT.